Included here is one T cell receptor beta chain sequence, with context. The data belong to a study of CD8 T cells in ankylosing spondylitis. In TCRdb, the 5' RACE reads were re-called with MiXCR into one record per CDR3 protein. Of under 55,000 distinct CDR3 sequences listed, 6.5% to 9% were seen once; the top ten hold around 8.5%. The sequenced sample was blood, either unsorted or a sorted T cell fraction (not recorded which). This clonotype was obtained from a female donor with ankylosing spondylitis or in good health (not recorded which).

CDR3 in DNA: TGTGCCAGCAGTACCGGGACTAGCGGGGCTACAGATACGCAGTATTTT. Translating gives CASSTGTSGATDTQYF. The V gene is TRBV27, the J gene TRBJ2-3, with 13 bases lining up with TRBD2. The V gene's germline CDR1 is MNHEY and CDR2 SMNVEV (reference sequence). This CDR3 has 16 residues. Trimming at V came to 5 bases and at J to 3 bases, leaving 5 bases not matched to a gene.